These 21 T cell receptor beta chains were all obtained from the same sample, sequenced in a study of T-cell memory formation after mild COVID-19. Via MiXCR, TCRdb re-called the 5' RACE reads, giving one row per CDR3 protein. The repertoire holds some 410,000 distinct CDR3 sequences, with 20% to 30% as singletons. Source material: PBMCs or a T cell subset sorted from them (not recorded which). Receptors were obtained from an adult woman who had mild COVID-19 (a few samples of this study predate the infection). Cell type and time point are not known.

The V and J genes are TRBV5-6 and TRBJ1-1; TRBD1 aligns across 7 bases. This CDR3 is 15 amino acids long. V trimming: 2 bases; J trimming: 1 base; junction bases outside the gene matches: 5. In germline, CDR1 is SGHDT, CDR2 YYEEEE. The CDR3 loop reads CASSFSGDRNTEAFF. Written as DNA, the CDR3 is TGTGCCAGCAGCTTTTCAGGGGACAGGAACACTGAAGCTTTCTTT.

The CDR3 spells CASSQARLAGGPGEQYF. The CDR3 nucleotides read TGTGCCAGCAGCCAAGCCCGACTAGCGGGAGGACCAGGGGAGCAGTACTTC. The chain has TRBV3-1 and TRBJ2-7; 13 positions match TRBD2. V was clipped by 1 base and J by 7 bases; unmatched bases: 10. CDR3 length: 17 amino acids. Germline V lookup: CDR1 LGHDT, CDR2 YNNKEL (reference sequence).

This chain links TRBV7-2 with TRBJ2-1; 8 nucleotides line up with TRBD2. V trimming: 5 bases; J trimming: 3 bases; junction bases outside the gene matches: 6. The V gene's germline CDR1 is SGHTA and CDR2 FQGNSA. This CDR3 has 15 amino acids. CDR3 loop: CASSATGTSYNEQFF. In nucleotides, the CDR3 is TGTGCCAGCAGCGCTACCGGGACTAGCTACAATGAGCAGTTCTTC.

The J gene is TRBJ2-1, the V gene TRBV10-2; 9 positions match TRBD1. The germline V gene has CDR1 WSHSY and CDR2 SAAADI. The CDR3 is 14 amino acids. V lost 8 bases and J lost 1; bases outside the gene matches: 3. CDR3 bases: TGCGCCAGCCGGGACAGGGTATCCTACAATGAGCAGTTCTTC. Protein sequence: CASRDRVSYNEQFF.

This sequence joins TRBV3-1 and TRBJ2-5; D gene unclear. The CDR3 sequence is 14 residues long. Germline CDR1 LGHDT, CDR2 YNNKEL (reference sequence). V was cut by 4 bases and J by 9 bases, with 18 bases left in between. The CDR3 region is CASSRTASDFSQYF. CDR3 DNA sequence: TGTGCCAGCAGCCGGACCGCCTCAGACTTTTCCCAGTACTTC.

This clonotype appeared a few times. V usage is TRBV3-1 and J usage is TRBJ1-6, with D perhaps TRBD1 (5 bases). Germline values: CDR1 LGHDT, CDR2 YNNKEL (reference sequence). The CDR3 is 13 amino acids. The V and J ends lost 4 bases and 9 bases respectively, with 10 bases between them. As DNA, the CDR3 is TGTGCCAGCAGCCCCTGGGGGGTTTCACCCCTCCACTTT. Amino acid sequence: CASSPWGVSPLHF.

In this sample, this clonotype turned up a few times. The rearrangement joins TRBV10-3 to TRBJ1-4; TRBD1 is a possible D gene (6 bases). Between the trimmed V and J ends, which lost 5 bases and 1 base, there was a span of 8 bases. This CDR3 is built from 14 residues. From germline, CDR1 is ENHRY and CDR2 SYGVKD. The CDR3 nucleotides are TGTGCCATCAGTCCACAGGGAACTAATGAAAAACTGTTTTTT. The encoded protein is CAISPQGTNEKLFF.

The CDR3 DNA sequence: TGTGCCACCAGTGATTTTGTTTTAACCGGGGAGCTGTTTTTT. Its protein product is CATSDFVLTGELFF. This rearrangement joins TRBV24-1 to TRBJ2-2, with unresolved D. Germline assignment: CDR1 KGHDR and CDR2 SFDVKD. Trimming removed 1 base from V and 5 bases from J, with 7 bases in between. The CDR3 runs to 14 residues.

This clonotype was observed at least ten times. This chain joins TRBV9 and TRBJ2-7; perhaps TRBD2 as D (6 bases). The CDR3 is 15 amino acids. Trimming shortened V by 3 bases and J by 3 bases, and 16 bases separated the two germline ends. CDR1 and CDR2 (germline): SGDLS, YYNGEE. The CDR3 region is CASSAGGSSVYEQYF. The DNA for the CDR3 is TGTGCCAGCAGCGCTGGCGGGTCTAGCGTCTACGAGCAGTACTTC. Variable domain in full (rest from reference TRBV9 and TRBJ2-7): DSGVTQTPKHLITATGQRVTLRCSPRSGDLSVYWYQQSLDQGLQFLIQYYNGEERAKGNILERFSAQQFPDLHSELNLSSLELGDSALYFCASSAGGSSVYEQYFGPGTRLTVT.

This clonotype turned up a few times. This chain joins TRBV7-9 and TRBJ1-6, with D possibly being TRBD1 (5 bases). Trimming took 6 bases from V and 10 from J, leaving 19 bases between them. Germline CDR1 and CDR2: SEHNR and FQNEAQ (reference sequence). CDR3 length: 15 residues. CDR3 DNA sequence: TGTGCCAGCAGTCAGAATAGGGGAGGTCTGTCACCCCTCCACTTT. Translation: CASSQNRGGLSPLHF.

The V gene is TRBV4-1, the J gene TRBJ1-2, with a tentative D call TRBD1 (6 bases). The germline V gene encodes CDR1 MGHRA and CDR2 YSYEKL. V shed 0 bases and J shed 5 bases, with 16 bases lying between them. The length of the CDR3 is 16 residues. For the CDR3, the DNA is TGCGCCAGCAGCCAAGATCGGGCGGGGGGCAGTTATGGCTACACCTTC. Protein sequence: CASSQDRAGGSYGYTF.

The sample holds a few counts of this clonotype. The chain recombines TRBV9 with TRBJ2-7; no clear D gene. Trimming took off 4 bases at V and 3 bases at J, with 11 bases between the two ends. This CDR3 is built from 13 residues. Per germline, CDR1 SGDLS and CDR2 YYNGEE. DNA of the CDR3: TGTGCCAGCAGCCCCTTTGAAGGCTACGAGCAGTACTTC. It translates to CASSPFEGYEQYF. Filled out from reference TRBV9 and TRBJ2-7, the complete variable domain reads DSGVTQTPKHLITATGQRVTLRCSPRSGDLSVYWYQQSLDQGLQFLIQYYNGEERAKGNILERFSAQQFPDLHSELNLSSLELGDSALYFCASSPFEGYEQYFGPGTRLTVT.

This clonotype has at least ten counts. This chain uses TRBV18 with TRBJ2-7; 12 bases are a match to TRBD2. The CDR3 runs to 15 residues. CDR1 and CDR2 from the germline V gene are KGHSH and LQKENI. V was pared by 3 bases and J by 2 bases, with 2 bases of the junction left unmatched. The DNA for the CDR3 is TGTGCCAGCTCACCTCTAGCGGGGGGGGCCTACGAGCAGTACTTC. Its translation is CASSPLAGGAYEQYF.

This clonotype has only a few counts. The rearrangement links TRBV6-6 to TRBJ2-7; D may be TRBD2 (5 bases). V lost 5 bases to trimming and J lost 2 bases, with 13 bases between them. From germline, CDR1 is MNHNY and CDR2 SVGAGI (reference sequence). CDR3 length: 14 amino acids. The CDR3 spells CASSPSDGAYEQYF. DNA of the CDR3: TGTGCCAGCAGTCCATCGGACGGGGCCTACGAGCAGTACTTC.

This sequence joins TRBV7-9 and TRBJ2-7; D ambiguous. This CDR3 comprises 15 residues. Germline-derived CDR1 and CDR2 are SEHNR and FQNEAQ (reference sequence). The V and J ends lost 5 bases and 2 bases respectively, with 16 bases between them. CDR3 amino acids: CASSPRGLGTYEQYF. The CDR3 coding sequence is TGTGCCAGCAGCCCGCGCGGTCTGGGGACCTACGAGCAGTACTTC.

The rearrangement joins TRBV11-3 to TRBJ1-2; D is perhaps TRBD1 (6 bases). In germline, CDR1 is SGHNT, CDR2 YENEEA. This CDR3 contains 14 residues. Trimming took off 8 bases at V and 7 bases at J, with 20 bases between the two ends. CDR3 sequence reads: CASAYGGRNGGYTF. The CDR3 bases are TGTGCCAGCGCATATGGGGGGCGAAATGGTGGCTACACCTTC.

This clonotype has a handful of counts. The genes are TRBV12-3 or TRBV12-4 and TRBJ1-1; D is uncertain. V lost 6 bases and J lost 2, with 10 bases in between. This CDR3 is 13 amino acids long. Here the CDR3 reads CASSPGSNTEAFF. For the CDR3, the DNA is TGTGCCAGCAGCCCCGGCTCAAACACTGAAGCTTTCTTT.

This clonotype was observed a handful of times. V gene TRBV7-8 combines with J gene TRBJ2-3, with 9 bases matching TRBD2. Trimming cost V 0 bases and J 0 bases; bases outside gene matches: 7. The CDR3 runs 18 residues. Germline CDR1 and CDR2: SGHVS and FQNEAQ. The CDR3 loop is CASSLARFAGGSTDTQYF. The DNA for the CDR3 is TGTGCCAGCAGCTTAGCGAGGTTTGCGGGAGGGAGCACAGATACGCAGTATTTT.

V gene TRBV6-1 combines with J gene TRBJ2-5, with no clear D. CDR3 length equals 12 residues. Germline V gives CDR1 MNHNS, CDR2 SASEGT. Deletions cut 7 bases from V and 5 bases from J, with 11 bases between. The CDR3 bases are TGTGCCAGCACCAAAAATCTCGAGACCCAGTACTTC. The encoded protein is CASTKNLETQYF.

This clonotype was seen a few times. The chain is built from TRBV9 and TRBJ2-7; 7 bases are shared with TRBD1. Germline CDR1 reads SGDLS; CDR2 reads YYNGEE. Losses at the gene ends were 3 bases for V and 4 bases for J; bases not matched to a gene: 4. The CDR3 is 13 residues long. This CDR3 reads CASSGDSIYEQYF. In DNA, the CDR3 is TGTGCCAGCAGCGGGGACAGTATTTACGAGCAGTACTTC.

Only a few counts were recorded for this clonotype. The gene calls are TRBV7-9 and TRBJ2-1; 7 positions agree with TRBD1. From germline, CDR1 is SEHNR and CDR2 FQNEAQ (reference sequence). V was clipped by 3 bases and J by 3 bases; unmatched bases: 5. The CDR3 is 15 residues long. The CDR3 nucleotides are TGTGCCAGCAGCTTCCGGGACAGCGGCTACAATGAGCAGTTCTTC. Its protein is CASSFRDSGYNEQFF.